This T cell receptor (beta chain) was sequenced in a study of blood T cell repertoires in COVID-19. Study details: PBMCs, B-cell-depleted T cells, or T cells were the source of the cDNA or gDNA that made up the material.

TCRdb's copy holds only in-frame clones and misses some; the assay was immunoSEQ multiplex PCR. The sample has roughly 250,000 clones, roughly four fifths seen once. This clone is a singleton in its sample. Germline CDR1 reads GTSNPN; CDR2 reads SVGIG (reference sequence). Trimming stripped 5 bases from V and 10 bases from J, with 14 bases between. CDR3 length: 11 residues. This chain joins TRBV30 and TRBJ1-1; D may be TRBD1 (5 bases). Sample: peripheral blood. This TCR was recovered from a woman older than 75 with acute or convalescent COVID-19. The CDR3 reads CAWGRDFGAFF. CDR3 bases: TGTGCCTGGGGACGGGACTTCGGAGCTTTCTTT.